This TCR beta chain derives from a study of regulatory T cells in long-lasting Graves disease. Study in general: Graves' patients, newly diagnosed, had taken antithyroid drugs under 3 months. The study's findings and limits: Persistent cases favored TRBV28, TRBJ1-2 and TRBJ2-5.

Relying on iRepertoire HTBI primers and Arm-PCR of CDR3 regions, the team built TCR beta libraries. TCRdb reprocessed the multiplex PCR reads with MiXCR, giving one entry per CDR3 protein. This sample yields hundreds of thousands of distinct CDR3 sequences, of which about 16% are seen a single time; around 18% belongs to the top ten. Time point noted: newly diagnosed GD, antithyroid drugs for less than 3 months. RNA from PBMCs was the source of the TCR library. The CDR3 runs to 17 residues. Germline V gene lookup returns CDR1 SGHRS and CDR2 YFSETQ. Trimming cost V 0 bases and J 0 bases; bases outside gene matches: 8. Only a few counts were recorded for this clonotype. Its antigen is unknown. The sample was also linked to a second study, of T cells in Graves' hyperthyroidism and ophthalmopathy.

The rearrangement joins TRBV5-1 to TRBJ1-1, with TRBD1 matching 7 bases. The sample in question was peripheral blood mononuclear cells (PBMCs), obtained at new diagnosis, from a patient treated with antithyroid drugs. The origin of this receptor is a woman aged 25 to 39 with Graves disease. In DNA, the CDR3 is TGCGCCAGCAGCTTGGGGTGGGGGACAGACTTGAACACTGAAGCTTTCTTT. It is translated as CASSLGWGTDLNTEAFF.